This T cell receptor beta chain was captured by sequencing in a study of blood T cell repertoires in COVID-19. Study-wide context: Samples representing acute and convalescent COVID-19 were sourced from the United States, Italy and Spain. T cells, B-cell-depleted T cells, or PBMCs supplied cDNA or gDNA.

In the original analysis: Amplification with reference gene primers provided the estimates of nucleated cell counts. The table came from immunoSEQ multiplex PCR; TCRdb's copy has only in-frame clones and leaves some out. The V and J calls and clone size are taken from that table; D and trimming were inferred from the DNA. This table has 40,000 or so clones, around 85% appearing once. This clone was picked up a small number of times. This CDR3 spans 15 amino acids. With 6 bases clipped from V and 0 bases from J, the junction kept 7 bases outside the gene matches. Germline V gene sequence: CDR1 MNHEY, CDR2 SVGAGI.

Sequences were obtained from peripheral blood. The V gene is TRBV6-5, the J gene TRBJ1-1; 7 positions match TRBD1. The sequence derives from a man in his 60s with acute or convalescent COVID-19. The CDR3 here is CASSLQGQLNTEAFF. CDR3 sequence (DNA): TGTGCCAGCAGCCTTCAGGGACAGCTGAACACTGAAGCTTTCTTT.